These 21 T cell receptor beta chains share one sample of origin, sequenced in a study of shared clonotypes between healthy human individuals. Here immunoSEQ multiplex PCR was the method, and the copy in TCRdb shows in-frame clones only, minus some. Here the sample spans 2 million to 2.5 million clones, more than 85% being singletons. The material sequenced was naive CD4+ T cells from PBMCs. Subset given: CD45RA+ positively selected. All receptors come from a young man in good health. Some clones in this sample may be carry-over from other donors' samples.

The chain employs TRBV20-1 and TRBJ2-3; no reliable D call. CDR3 length: 11 residues. Germline V lookup: CDR1 DFQATT, CDR2 SNEGSKA (reference sequence). V gave up 3 bases and J gave up 7 bases, with 8 bases separating them. The CDR3 DNA follows: TGCAGTGCTAGTGTACTCTATACGCAGTATTTT. Its translation is CSASVLYTQYF.

The J gene is TRBJ2-3, the V gene TRBV28; tentatively, D is TRBD1 or TRBD2 (5 bases each). Trimming removed 3 bases from V and 6 bases from J, with 13 bases in between. CDR1 is MDHEN and CDR2 is SYDVKM in the germline V gene. The CDR3 contains 14 residues. The DNA for the CDR3 is TGTGCCAGCAGTTTTAGGGACCTCCCGGATACGCAGTATTTT. Amino acid sequence: CASSFRDLPDTQYF.

This clone appeared once. The J gene is TRBJ2-2, the V gene TRBV18, with 11 positions matching TRBD1. V lost 3 bases and J lost 4; bases outside the gene matches: 10. Germline lookup yields CDR1 KGHSH and CDR2 LQKENI. CDR3 length equals 18 residues. The CDR3 nucleotides are TGTGCCAGCTCACCTCTCGTGTTTGGGACAGGGGGCACCGGGGAGCTGTTTTTT. Residues: CASSPLVFGTGGTGELFF. Based on the CDR3 plus reference TRBV18 and TRBJ2-2, the full variable domain is NAGVMQNPRHLVRRRGQEARLRCSPMKGHSHVYWYRQLPEEGLKFMVYLQKENIIDESGMPKERFSAEFPKEGPSILRIQQVVRGDSAAYFCASSPLVFGTGGTGELFFGEGSRLTVL.

Details on this clone: This same CDR3 is encoded by further DNA sequences in the sample. The V call is TRBV6-5, the J call TRBJ2-5, with 8 bases fitting TRBD1. CDR3 length equals 15 residues. The germline gives CDR1 MNHEY, CDR2 SVGAGI. The junction had 3 bases not matched to a gene; V was cut back by 1 base and J by 2 bases. CDR3 loop: CASSYFGTGQETQYF. The CDR3 nucleotides are TGTGCCAGCAGTTACTTCGGGACAGGTCAAGAGACCCAGTACTTC.

The chain recombines TRBV29-1 with TRBJ2-3, with no clear D. Per germline, CDR1 SQVTM and CDR2 ANQGSEA. This CDR3 comprises 16 residues. Trimming cost V 0 bases and J 1 base, with 14 bases left between them. The CDR3 DNA reads TGCAGCGTTGAAGATCTTGACCGGTTGCGCACAGATACGCAGTATTTT. As protein: CSVEDLDRLRTDTQYF.

The rearrangement links TRBV7-9 to TRBJ2-7; D unclear. V was pared by 1 base and J by 3 bases, with 13 bases between. The germline gives CDR1 SEHNR, CDR2 FQNEAQ (reference sequence). The CDR3 contains 15 residues. The CDR3 loop is CASSLDRIFDYEQYF. Here the CDR3 DNA reads TGTGCCAGCAGCTTAGATCGAATCTTCGACTACGAGCAGTACTTC. The full variable domain, completed using reference TRBV7-9 and TRBJ2-7, is DTGVSQNPRHKITKRGQNVTFRCDPISEHNRLYWYRQTLGQGPEFLTYFQNEAQLEKSRLLSDRFSAERPKGSFSTLEIQRTEQGDSAMYLCASSLDRIFDYEQYFGPGTRLTVT.

Notes on this clone: The sample contains more than one DNA sequence encoding this CDR3. The chain is built from TRBV5-1 and TRBJ2-7, with TRBD2 matching over 8 bases. The junction had 7 bases not matched to a gene; V was cut back by 0 bases and J by 5 bases. The germline CDR1 and CDR2 sequences are SGHRS and YFSETQ. CDR3 length equals 15 residues. The CDR3 sequence is CASSLGGAGVHEQYF. The CDR3 DNA reads as TGCGCCAGCAGCTTGGGAGGAGCGGGAGTCCACGAGCAGTACTTC.

The CDR3 DNA sequence: TGTGCCAGCAGCTTAGGGGGTAGCGGGACCCCCTACGAGCAGTACTTC. Translated: CASSLGGSGTPYEQYF. The chain recombines TRBV7-2 with TRBJ2-7; 8 bases map to TRBD2. In germline, CDR1 is SGHTA, CDR2 FQGNSA. J lost 2 bases, V lost 1 base, and 7 bases had no gene match. This CDR3 comprises 16 residues.

V and J are TRBV5-3 and TRBJ1-5; D is perhaps TRBD1 (5 bases). TRBV5-3 is recorded as an ORF, its role being uncertain. CDR3 length: 17 residues. The ends were cut back, 4 bases at V and 0 bases at J, with 17 bases in the middle. The CDR3 protein is CARSPTGQPDSNQPQHF. Here the CDR3 DNA reads TGTGCCAGAAGCCCAACGGGGCAGCCCGATAGCAATCAGCCCCAGCATTTT.

The CDR3 bases are TGTGCCAGCAGCTCCGCCTCGAGTACAGAAGAGACCCAGTACTTC. It translates to CASSSASSTEETQYF. V and J are TRBV7-9 and TRBJ2-5, with unresolved D. Between the trimmed V and J ends, which lost 4 bases and 3 bases, there was a span of 15 bases. CDR3 length: 15 residues. Germline V gene data show CDR1 as SEHNR and CDR2 as FQNEAQ (reference sequence).

This sequence joins TRBV6-5 and TRBJ2-3; D not certain. Trimming shortened V by 8 bases and J by 8 bases, and 23 bases separated the two germline ends. CDR3 length: 15 residues. Germline-derived CDR1 and CDR2 are MNHEY and SVGAGI. CDR3 protein: CASGKSLSTQLTQYF. CDR3 nucleotide sequence: TGTGCCAGCGGGAAAAGCCTGTCAACCCAACTTACGCAGTATTTT.

This chain links TRBV4-3 with TRBJ2-5; tentative D call: TRBD2 (6 bases). Near its end, the DNA agrees better with TRBJ2-7, so the J call may be wrong. Germline values: CDR1 LGHNA, CDR2 YSLEER. This CDR3 spans 15 amino acids. CDR3 sequence reads: CASSRLLGGNGEQYF. The CDR3 DNA follows: TGCGCCAGCAGCCGCCTCCTAGGCGGGAATGGCGAGCAGTACTTC.

The chain uses TRBV5-8 and TRBJ2-3; 8 nucleotides agree with TRBD1. The germline gives CDR1 SGHTS, CDR2 YDEGEE. This CDR3 contains 13 residues. V was pared by 4 bases and J by 3 bases, with 1 base of the junction left unmatched. CDR3 protein: CASSRQGTDTQYF. In DNA, the CDR3 is TGTGCCAGCAGCCGACAGGGGACAGATACGCAGTATTTT.

The chain combines TRBV28 with TRBJ2-1; D gene unclear. The germline gives CDR1 MDHEN, CDR2 SYDVKM. CDR3 length: 14 residues. V was trimmed by 3 bases and J by 2 bases, leaving 8 bases between them. CDR3 nucleotide sequence: TGTGCCAGCAGTTTCAGTTGGGCCTACAATGAGCAGTTCTTC. Its translation: CASSFSWAYNEQFF.

The V gene is TRBV7-8, the J gene TRBJ2-1; the D call may be TRBD1 or TRBD2 (5 bases each). The CDR3 runs to 13 residues. The germline V gene has CDR1 SGHVS and CDR2 FQNEAQ. The V end was cut by 8 bases, the J end by 2 bases, with 10 bases between. Here the CDR3 reads CASWDQTYNEQFF. The CDR3 bases are TGTGCCAGCTGGGACCAAACCTACAATGAGCAGTTCTTC.

The genes are TRBV7-2 and TRBJ2-1, with D unresolved. Germline V CDR1 and CDR2: SGHTA, FQGNSA. V was shortened by 5 bases and J by 0 bases, with 8 bases between the two germline ends. The length of the CDR3 is 14 residues. The CDR3 coding sequence is TGTGCCAGCAGCCCCAGTAGCTCCTACAATGAGCAGTTCTTC. It yields the protein CASSPSSSYNEQFF.

The chain joins TRBV5-1 to TRBJ2-5; D is perhaps TRBD2 (7 bases). CDR1 SGHRS and CDR2 YFSETQ come from the germline V gene. This CDR3 is built from 14 residues. Trimming stripped 5 bases from V and 6 bases from J, with 17 bases between. The CDR3 coding sequence is TGCGCCAGCAGGGACGAGGGGGGGCCCAAGACCCAGTACTTC. Residues: CASRDEGGPKTQYF.

The chain carries TRBV27 and TRBJ2-7; 9 bases fit TRBD1. The V gene end was trimmed by 6 bases and the J gene end by 5 bases; junction bases not matched to a gene: 14. The CDR3 sequence is 16 residues long. Germline assignment: CDR1 MNHEY and CDR2 SMNVEV (reference sequence). The CDR3 protein is CASRWGPGQGNNEQYF. Written as DNA, the CDR3 is TGTGCCAGCAGGTGGGGACCGGGACAGGGTAATAACGAGCAGTACTTC.

The rearrangement uses TRBV5-4 and TRBJ1-3; a weak D match, TRBD1 (6 bases). Trimming stripped 4 bases from V and 4 bases from J, with 15 bases between. The germline V gene has CDR1 SGHNT and CDR2 YYREEE (reference sequence). This CDR3 region has 15 residues. The CDR3 DNA reads as TGTGCCAGCAGCGCAAGACAAACAGGGGGAAACACCATATATTTT. Amino acids: CASSARQTGGNTIYF.

The chain recombines TRBV4-1 with TRBJ2-5; TRBD2 agrees at 7 bases. V shed 4 bases, J shed 5 bases, and the junction held 16 bases outside the gene matches. The V gene's germline CDR1 is MGHRA and CDR2 YSYEKL. CDR3 length: 17 amino acids. CDR3 loop: CASSPPDGGGPKETQYF. The CDR3 nucleotides read TGCGCCAGCAGCCCCCCGGACGGGGGAGGGCCAAAGGAGACCCAGTACTTC.

The V and J genes are TRBV28 and TRBJ2-7; D might be TRBD1 (6 bases). Trimming left V 7 bases short and J 0 bases short, with 13 bases between. Looked up from germline, CDR1 is MDHEN and CDR2 is SYDVKM. The CDR3 has 14 amino acids. CDR3 nucleotides: TGTGCCAGCACCAAACAGGGTGCCTCCTACGAGCAGTACTTC. Amino acids: CASTKQGASYEQYF.